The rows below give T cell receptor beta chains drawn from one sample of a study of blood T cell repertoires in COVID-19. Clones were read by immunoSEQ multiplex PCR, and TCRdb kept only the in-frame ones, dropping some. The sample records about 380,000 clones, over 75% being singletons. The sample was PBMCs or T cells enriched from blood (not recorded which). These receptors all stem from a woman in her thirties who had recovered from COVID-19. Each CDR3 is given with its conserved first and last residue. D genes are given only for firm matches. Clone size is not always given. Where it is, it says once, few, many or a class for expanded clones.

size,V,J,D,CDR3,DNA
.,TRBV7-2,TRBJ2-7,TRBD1,CASSLARTGYEQYF,TGTGCCAGCAGCTTAGCGAGGACAGGGTACGAGCAGTACTTC
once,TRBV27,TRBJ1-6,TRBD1,CASSISYGTGPNSPLHF,TGTGCCAGCAGTATTTCTTACGGGACAGGGCCTAATTCACCCCTCCACTTT
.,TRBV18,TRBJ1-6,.,CASSPEGQNSPLHF,TGTGCCAGCTCACCAGAAGGACAGAATTCACCCCTCCACTTT
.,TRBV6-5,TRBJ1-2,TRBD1,CASSSADRASYGYTF,TGTGCCAGCAGTTCCGCCGACAGGGCCTCCTATGGCTACACCTTC
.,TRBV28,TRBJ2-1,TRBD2,CASTSSGSFVDEQFF,TGTGCCAGCACCTCGAGCGGGAGCTTTGTGGATGAGCAGTTCTTC
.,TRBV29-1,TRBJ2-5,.,CSVGRAQETQYF,TGCAGCGTTGGGAGGGCTCAAGAGACCCAGTACTTC
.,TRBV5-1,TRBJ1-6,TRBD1,CASSRDSTAPLHF,TGCGCCAGCAGCAGGGACAGTACGGCACCCCTCCACTTT
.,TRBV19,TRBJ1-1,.,CASTVGALNTEAFF,TGTGCCAGTACTGTTGGGGCCCTGAACACTGAAGCTTTCTTT
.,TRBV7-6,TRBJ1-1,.,CASSYDINTEAFF,TGTGCCAGCAGCTACGACATAAACACTGAAGCTTTCTTT
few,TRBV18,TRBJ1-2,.,CASSPPSVGSYGYTF,TGTGCCAGCTCACCTCCATCAGTAGGGAGCTATGGCTACACCTTC
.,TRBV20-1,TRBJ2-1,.,CSAETGASQFF,TGCAGTGCTGAAACTGGGGCTTCGCAGTTCTTC
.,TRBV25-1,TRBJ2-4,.,CASSGLHIQYF,TGTGCCAGCTCGGGACTCCACATTCAGTACTTC
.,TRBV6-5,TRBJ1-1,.,CASSVGAQNTEAFF,TGTGCCAGCAGCGTGGGGGCTCAGAACACTGAAGCTTTCTTT
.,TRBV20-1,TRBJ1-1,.,CSASILRGGTEAFF,TGCAGTGCTAGTATTCTGAGAGGGGGCACTGAAGCTTTCTTT
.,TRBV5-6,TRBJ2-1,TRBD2,CASSATAGASYNEQFF,TGTGCCAGCAGCGCCACAGCGGGGGCGTCCTACAATGAGCAGTTCTTC
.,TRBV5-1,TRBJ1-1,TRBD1,CASSLSGSRQGAVYTEAFF,TGCGCCAGCAGCTTGAGTGGTTCCCGACAGGGGGCAGTTTACACTGAAGCTTTCTTT
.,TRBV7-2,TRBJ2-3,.,CASSLAQVDTQYF,TGTGCCAGCAGCTTAGCCCAGGTAGATACGCAGTATTTT
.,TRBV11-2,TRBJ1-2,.,CASSPGGHYFTRF,TGTGCCAGCAGCCCGGGGGGGCATTACTTCACACGCTTC
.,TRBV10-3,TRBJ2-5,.,CAISAYRKETQYF,TGTGCCATCAGTGCTTACAGGAAAGAGACCCAGTACTTC
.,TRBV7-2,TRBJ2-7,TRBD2,CASSSLLAGAYEQYF,TGTGCCAGCAGCTCCCTACTAGCGGGAGCCTACGAGCAGTACTTC
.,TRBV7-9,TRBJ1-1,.,CASSFGQDTEAFF,TGTGCCAGCAGTTTTGGGCAAGACACTGAAGCTTTCTTT
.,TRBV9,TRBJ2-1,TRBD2,CASSVGLAGSDEQFF,TGTGCCAGCAGCGTAGGTCTAGCGGGTTCGGATGAGCAGTTCTTC
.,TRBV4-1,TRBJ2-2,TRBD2,CASSQVAGDRSGELFF,TGCGCCAGCAGCCAAGTAGCGGGCGATAGGTCCGGGGAGCTGTTTTTT
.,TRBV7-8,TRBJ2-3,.,CASSSPEEVFSSTDTQYF,TGTGCCAGCAGCTCGCCGGAGGAGGTTTTTTCTAGCACAGATACGCAGTATTTT
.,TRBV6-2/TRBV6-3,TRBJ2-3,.,CASSSGTGWISGSANTQYF,TGTGCCAGCAGCTCCGGGACAGGGTGGATTAGCGGGAGCGCGAATACGCAGTATTTT
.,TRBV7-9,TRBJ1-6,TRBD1,CASSPDRGKEYNSPLHF,TGTGCCAGCAGCCCCGACAGGGGAAAGGAGTATAATTCACCCCTCCACTTT
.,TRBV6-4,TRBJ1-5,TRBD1,CASSPTGGMNNQPQHF,TGTGCCAGCAGCCCGACAGGGGGCATGAACAATCAGCCCCAGCATTTT